This T cell receptor (beta chain) was recovered during a study of cytotoxic CD8 clonotypes in ibrutinib-treated CLL. Study as a whole: For this cohort, patients were about a dozen relapsed/refractory and around 15 treatment-naive, while under 18 were IGHV unmutated.

Comments on this clone: Its antigen is unknown.

Study conclusions and caveats: Clonality was higher at baseline than in age-matched healthy donors and tracked circulating CD8+ T-cell counts. Elevated clonality accompanied ibrutinib response, with a return toward baseline values at progression.

Germline loops: CDR1 SGHRS, CDR2 YFSETQ. The CDR3 is made up of 14 amino acids. V gave up 3 bases and J gave up 8 bases; unmatched junction bases: 4. The table came from immunoSEQ multiplex PCR; TCRdb's copy has only in-frame clones and leaves some out. The table lists over 200,000 clones, 65% to 80% of them singletons, with roughly 5.9% in the top ten. The sequence was obtained from a human donor with chronic lymphocytic leukemia. This chain uses TRBV5-1 with TRBJ1-6, with TRBD1 matching over 8 bases. This specimen consisted of PBMCs, obtained after 12 months of ibrutinib treatment. CDR3 nucleotide sequence: TGCGCCAGCAGCTCAGACAGGGGTGATTCACCCCTCCACTTT. Protein: CASSSDRGDSPLHF.